This T cell receptor (beta chain) was sequenced for a study of blood T cell repertoires in COVID-19. This CDR3 region has 13 residues. Trimming stripped 3 bases from V and 6 bases from J, with 9 bases between. Germline V gene data show CDR1 as LNHDA and CDR2 as SQIVND (reference sequence). In the original analysis: Researchers report that nucleated cell counts were estimated from reference gene primer amplification. Assay used: immunoSEQ multiplex PCR; TCRdb lists only in-frame clones, some missing. V, J and clone size are taken as reported in that table, and D and trimming were inferred from the DNA itself. The sample shows about 330,000 clones, roughly 86% of them seen only once.

The specimen was peripheral blood. V usage is TRBV19 and J usage is TRBJ1-5; D perhaps matches TRBD1 (6 bases). The source is a woman aged 45-60 years with acute or convalescent COVID-19. As DNA, the CDR3 is TGTGCCAGTAGTATTGGGGGCGGTCAGCCCCAGCATTTT. Translation: CASSIGGGQPQHF.